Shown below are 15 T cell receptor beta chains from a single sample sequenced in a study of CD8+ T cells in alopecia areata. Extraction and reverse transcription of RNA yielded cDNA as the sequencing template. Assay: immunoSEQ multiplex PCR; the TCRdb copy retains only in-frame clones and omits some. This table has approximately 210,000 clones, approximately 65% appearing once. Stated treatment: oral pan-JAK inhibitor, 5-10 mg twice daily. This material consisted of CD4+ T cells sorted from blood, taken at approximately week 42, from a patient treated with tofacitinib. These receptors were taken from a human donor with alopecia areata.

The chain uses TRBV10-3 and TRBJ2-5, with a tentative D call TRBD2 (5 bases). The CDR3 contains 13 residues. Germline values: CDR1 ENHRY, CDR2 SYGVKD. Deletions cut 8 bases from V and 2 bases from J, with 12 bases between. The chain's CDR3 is CAILDGEQETQYF. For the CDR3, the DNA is TGTGCCATCCTGGACGGGGAGCAAGAGACCCAGTACTTC.

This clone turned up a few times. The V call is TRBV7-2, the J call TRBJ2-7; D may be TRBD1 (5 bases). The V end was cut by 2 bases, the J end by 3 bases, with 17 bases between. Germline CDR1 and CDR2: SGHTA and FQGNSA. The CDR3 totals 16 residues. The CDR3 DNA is TGTGCCAGCAGCTTAAGGGGCAGAGACCCTATCTACGAGCAGTACTTC. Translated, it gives CASSLRGRDPIYEQYF.

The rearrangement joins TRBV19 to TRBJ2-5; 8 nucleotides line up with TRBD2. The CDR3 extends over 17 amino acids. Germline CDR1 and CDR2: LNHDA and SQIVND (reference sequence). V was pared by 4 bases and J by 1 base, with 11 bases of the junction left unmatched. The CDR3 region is CASSNRLATFGQETQYF. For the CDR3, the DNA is TGTGCCAGTAGTAACCGACTAGCGACCTTCGGCCAAGAGACCCAGTACTTC. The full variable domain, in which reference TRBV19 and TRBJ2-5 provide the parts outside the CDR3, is DGGITQSPKYLFRKEGQNVTLSCEQNLNHDAMYWYRQDPGQGLRLIYYSQIVNDFQKGDIAEGYSVSREKKESFPLTVTSAQKNPTAFYLCASSNRLATFGQETQYFGPGTRLLVL.

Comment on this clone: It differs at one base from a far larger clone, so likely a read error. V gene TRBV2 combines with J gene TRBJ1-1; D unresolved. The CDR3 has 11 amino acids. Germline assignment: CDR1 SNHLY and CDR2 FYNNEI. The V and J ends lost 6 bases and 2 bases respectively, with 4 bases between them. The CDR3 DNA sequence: TGTGCCAGCAGCCTTAACACTGAAGCTTTCTTT. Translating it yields CASSLNTEAFF.

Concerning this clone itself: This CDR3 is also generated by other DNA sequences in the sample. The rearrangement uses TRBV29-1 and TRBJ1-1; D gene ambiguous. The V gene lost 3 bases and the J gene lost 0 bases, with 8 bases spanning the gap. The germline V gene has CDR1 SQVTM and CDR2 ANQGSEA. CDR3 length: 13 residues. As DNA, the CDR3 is TGCAGCGTTGAGAAACAGCTGAACACTGAAGCTTTCTTT. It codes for CSVEKQLNTEAFF.

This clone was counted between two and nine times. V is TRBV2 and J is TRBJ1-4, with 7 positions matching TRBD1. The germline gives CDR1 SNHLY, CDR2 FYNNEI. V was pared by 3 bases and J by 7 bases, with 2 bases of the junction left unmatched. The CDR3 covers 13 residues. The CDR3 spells CASSETGFEKLFF. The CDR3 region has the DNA TGTGCCAGCAGTGAGACAGGGTTTGAAAAACTGTTTTTT.

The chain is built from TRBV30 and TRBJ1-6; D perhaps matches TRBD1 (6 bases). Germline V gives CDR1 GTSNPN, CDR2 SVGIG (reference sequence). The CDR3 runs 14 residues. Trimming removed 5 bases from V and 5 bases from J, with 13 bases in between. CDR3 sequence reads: CAWRIRGNNSPLHF. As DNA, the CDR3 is TGTGCCTGGCGAATCAGGGGCAATAATTCACCCCTCCACTTT.

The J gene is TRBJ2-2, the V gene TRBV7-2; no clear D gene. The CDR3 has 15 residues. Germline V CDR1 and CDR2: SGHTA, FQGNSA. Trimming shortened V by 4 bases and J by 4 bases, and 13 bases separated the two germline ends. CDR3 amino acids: CASSYSGRVTGELFF. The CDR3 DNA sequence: TGTGCCAGCAGCTACTCTGGACGAGTCACCGGGGAGCTGTTTTTT.

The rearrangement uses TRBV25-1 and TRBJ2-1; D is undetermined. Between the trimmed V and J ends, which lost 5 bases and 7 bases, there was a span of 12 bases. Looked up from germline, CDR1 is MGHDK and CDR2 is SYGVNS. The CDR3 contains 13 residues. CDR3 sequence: CASSTDLGNEQFF. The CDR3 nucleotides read TGTGCCAGCAGTACGGACCTAGGGAATGAGCAGTTCTTC.

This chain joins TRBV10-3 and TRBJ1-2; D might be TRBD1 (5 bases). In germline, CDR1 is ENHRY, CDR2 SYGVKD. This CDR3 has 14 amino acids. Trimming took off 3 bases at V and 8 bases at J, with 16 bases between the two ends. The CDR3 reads CAISEVKLGDGYTF. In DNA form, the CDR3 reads TGTGCCATCAGTGAAGTTAAGCTAGGGGACGGCTACACCTTC.

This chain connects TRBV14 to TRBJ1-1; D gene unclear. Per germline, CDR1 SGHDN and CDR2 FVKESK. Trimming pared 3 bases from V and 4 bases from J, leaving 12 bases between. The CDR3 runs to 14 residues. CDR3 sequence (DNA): TGTGCCAGCAGCCAGGAGGTTTTCCGCACTGAAGCTTTCTTT. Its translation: CASSQEVFRTEAFF. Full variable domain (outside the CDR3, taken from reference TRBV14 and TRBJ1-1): EAGVTQFPSHSVIEKGQTVTLRCDPISGHDNLYWYRRVMGKEIKFLLHFVKESKQDESGMPNNRFLAERTGGTYSTLKVQPAELEDSGVYFCASSQEVFRTEAFFGQGTRLTVV.

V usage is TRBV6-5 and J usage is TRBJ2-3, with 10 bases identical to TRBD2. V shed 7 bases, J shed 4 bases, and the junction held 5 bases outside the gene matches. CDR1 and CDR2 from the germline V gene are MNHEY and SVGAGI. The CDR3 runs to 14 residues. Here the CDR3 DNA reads TGTGCCAGCACCCAGCGGGGGGGTTCAGATACGCAGTATTTT. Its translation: CASTQRGGSDTQYF.

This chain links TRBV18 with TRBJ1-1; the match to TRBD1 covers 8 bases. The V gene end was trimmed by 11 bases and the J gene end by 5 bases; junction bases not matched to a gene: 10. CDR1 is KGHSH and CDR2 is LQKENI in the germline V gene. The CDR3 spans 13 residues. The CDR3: CASTQGARTEAFF. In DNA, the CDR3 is TGTGCCTCGACGCAGGGGGCGAGGACTGAAGCTTTCTTT.

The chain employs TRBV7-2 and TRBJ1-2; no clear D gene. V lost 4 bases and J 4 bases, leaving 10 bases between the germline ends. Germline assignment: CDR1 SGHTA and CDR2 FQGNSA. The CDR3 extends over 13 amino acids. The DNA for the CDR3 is TGTGCCAGCAGCTCGCCTCGGCTCTATGGCTACACCTTC. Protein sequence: CASSSPRLYGYTF.

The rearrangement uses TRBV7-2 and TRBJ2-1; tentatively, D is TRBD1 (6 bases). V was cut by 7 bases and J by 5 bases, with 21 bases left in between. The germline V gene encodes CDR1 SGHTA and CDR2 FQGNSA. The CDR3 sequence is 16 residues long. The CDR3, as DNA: TGTGCCAGCACCTTTCGTGCCAGGGGCCATAACAATGAGCAGTTCTTC. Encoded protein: CASTFRARGHNNEQFF.